Listed here is a single T cell receptor (beta chain). Its antigen is not known. The beta constant-region primer was an equimolar mix of two oligonucleotides covering TRBC1 and TRBC2. Four rounds of PCR amplified the ligated cDNA using nested alpha and beta constant-region primers plus SP2. TCRdb ran MiXCR on the UMI-ligation and nested PCR reads and lists one entry per CDR3 protein. The sample lists about 90,000 distinct CDR3 sequences, around 10% seen once, with more than 0.11% in the top ten. The sample belongs to a study of naive and memory T cell subsets. Findings of the study overall: Especially in CD8 cells, naive repertoires contained a few larger clonotypes, possibly CD45RA-re-expressing memory cells.

The CDR3 has 13 amino acids. V shed 5 bases and J shed 2 bases, with 12 bases lying between them. Germline V CDR1 and CDR2: DFQATT, SNEGSKA (reference sequence). The sequenced material came from naive CD4+ T cells from blood. The sequence was obtained from a human donor in good health. The gene calls are TRBV20-1 and TRBJ1-2; D is unclear. The DNA for the CDR3 is TGCAGTGCTCCGGCGGGTAGAAACTATGGCTACACCTTC. Amino acid sequence: CSAPAGRNYGYTF.